This T cell receptor beta chain was found in a study of Ad26.COV2.S vaccination and SARS-CoV-2 variants. The wider study: Intramuscular Ad26.COV2.S at 5x10^10 or 1x10^11 viral particles.

Treatment reported: around 19 received Ad26.COV2.S at low or high dose, single or two shots; a few received placebo; per-sample allocation not given. The samples date from day 63 after the first vaccine or placebo injection. A Boston adult aged 18-55 years was the donor. The method was immunoSEQ multiplex PCR; TCRdb's version includes in-frame clones alone and lacks a portion of them. The sample contains a few hundred thousand clones, around 88% of which appear only once. CDR1 is SEHNR and CDR2 is FQNEAQ in the germline V gene (reference sequence). This CDR3 is built from 13 residues. V was trimmed by 5 bases and J by 4 bases, leaving 9 bases between them.

The rearrangement links TRBV7-9 to TRBJ1-5; tentatively, D is TRBD1 (5 bases). The material sequenced was peripheral blood, taken in a trial of Ad26.COV2.S vaccine versus placebo. This receptor was identified in a person aged 18 to 59 who received the Ad26.COV2.S COVID-19 vaccine or a placebo. CDR3: CASSLTDNQPQHF. The CDR3, as DNA: TGTGCCAGCAGCCTGACAGATAATCAGCCCCAGCATTTT.